The next 16 T cell receptor beta chains were all read from a single sample in a study of cytomegalovirus exposure and HLA in healthy donors. Primers: 60 Vbeta forward and 13 Jbeta reverse. Repertoires were generated with immunoSEQ multiplex PCR, while TCRdb's copy carries only in-frame clones and drops some. Counted here are 160,000 or so clones, roughly 83% occurring once; the ten biggest clones make up under 1.1%. The sample comprised PBMCs. These receptors were obtained from a man in his thirties or forties in good health and CMV-seronegative.

This clone was picked up one time. The chain carries TRBV7-9 and TRBJ2-1, with TRBD2 as a possible D gene (6 bases). This CDR3 is built from 15 residues. Per the germline V gene, CDR1 is SEHNR and CDR2 is FQNEAQ (reference sequence). Trimming stripped 8 bases from V and 6 bases from J, with 20 bases between. CDR3 sequence (DNA): TGTGCCAGCGGACTACTTCTTCCCTCTTTCAATGAGCAGTTCTTC. It encodes CASGLLLPSFNEQFF. Variable domain in full (rest from reference TRBV7-9 and TRBJ2-1): DTGVSQNPRHKITKRGQNVTFRCDPISEHNRLYWYRQTLGQGPEFLTYFQNEAQLEKSRLLSDRFSAERPKGSFSTLEIQRTEQGDSAMYLCASGLLLPSFNEQFFGPGTRLTVL.

V gene TRBV6-5 combines with J gene TRBJ1-4; D is uncertain. The CDR3 totals 13 residues. With 8 bases removed from V and 4 bases from J, the gap between germline ends came to 11 bases. The germline CDR1 and CDR2 sequences are MNHEY and SVGAGI. The chain's CDR3 is CASGLFGNEKLFF. In DNA form, the CDR3 reads TGTGCCAGCGGGCTTTTTGGTAATGAAAAACTGTTTTTT.

This clone occurred a few times. The V and J genes are TRBV6-5 and TRBJ1-5; 8 nucleotides align to TRBD1. The junction had 0 bases not matched to a gene; V was cut back by 0 bases and J by 5 bases. CDR1 MNHEY and CDR2 SVGAGI come from the germline V gene. The CDR3 runs to 14 residues. The CDR3 region has the DNA TGTGCCAGCAGTTACTCACAGGGGGATCAGCCCCAGCATTTT. Translating it yields CASSYSQGDQPQHF.

V is TRBV18 and J is TRBJ2-7; 7 bases fit TRBD1. V gave up 4 bases and J gave up 3 bases; unmatched junction bases: 6. In germline, CDR1 is KGHSH, CDR2 LQKENI. There are 14 residues in the CDR3. The CDR3 nucleotides are TGTGCCAGCTCACAGCGACAGGGCAACTACGAGCAGTACTTC. It encodes CASSQRQGNYEQYF.

The V and J genes are TRBV27 and TRBJ2-1, with D maybe TRBD2 (7 bases). CDR1 and CDR2 (germline): MNHEY, SMNVEV (reference sequence). V lost 1 base and J 8 bases, leaving 24 bases between the germline ends. The CDR3 extends over 18 amino acids. The CDR3 sequence: CASSLFTGGQGFVHEQFF. Here the CDR3 DNA reads TGTGCCAGCAGTTTATTTACGGGGGGCCAAGGGTTTGTCCATGAGCAGTTCTTC.

CDR3 protein: CASSFNQRRYNEQFF. The CDR3 coding sequence is TGTGCCAGCAGCTTCAACCAGCGGAGATACAATGAGCAGTTCTTC. The chain employs TRBV5-6 and TRBJ2-1; a weak D match, TRBD2 (5 bases). CDR1 and CDR2 from the germline V gene are SGHDT and YYEEEE. The CDR3 length is 15 residues. The V end lost 2 bases, the J end lost 4 bases, and 13 bases lay between the germline ends.

The chain is built from TRBV7-3 and TRBJ1-2; maybe TRBD1 (6 bases). Deletions cut 5 bases from V and 4 bases from J, with 11 bases between. The length of the CDR3 is 13 residues. The germline V gene has CDR1 SGHTA and CDR2 FQGTGA. CDR3 protein: CASSQGQTYGYTF. CDR3 DNA: TGTGCCAGCAGCCAAGGACAGACCTATGGCTACACCTTC.

The gene calls are TRBV5-4 and TRBJ1-3; 9 nucleotides match TRBD1. Germline-derived CDR1 and CDR2 are SGHNT and YYREEE (reference sequence). Germline trimming cut 4 bases from V and 3 bases from J; bases unmatched to any gene: 5. This CDR3 is built from 15 residues. The CDR3 reads CASSRTGGSGNTIYF. The CDR3, as DNA: TGTGCCAGCAGCCGCACAGGGGGCAGTGGAAACACCATATATTTT.

CDR3 sequence reads: CASSVRDYYNEQFF. The CDR3 DNA follows: TGTGCCAGTTCTGTGAGGGATTACTACAATGAGCAGTTCTTC. The V gene is TRBV19, the J gene TRBJ2-1; D may be TRBD2 (5 bases). Germline CDR1 is LNHDA and CDR2 is SQIVND (reference sequence). The CDR3 loop spans 14 amino acids. Trimming removed 8 bases at V and 3 bases at J, with 14 bases between.

The chain has TRBV27 and TRBJ1-1; tentative D call: TRBD1 (5 bases). The CDR3 length is 13 residues. CDR1 and CDR2 from the germline V gene are MNHEY and SMNVEV (reference sequence). The V and J ends lost 3 bases and 4 bases respectively, with 9 bases between them. The CDR3 bases are TGTGCCAGCAGTTTGGTCAGGGCCACTGAAGCTTTCTTT. It yields the protein CASSLVRATEAFF.

The chain carries TRBV5-4 and TRBJ1-1, with 7 bases matching TRBD1. J was trimmed by 5 bases and V by 4 bases; bases with no gene match: 2. The CDR3 has 12 residues. CDR1 SGHNT and CDR2 YYREEE come from the germline V gene (reference sequence). CDR3 nucleotide sequence: TGTGCCAGCAGCGACAGGGAGACTGAAGCTTTCTTT. Its protein product is CASSDRETEAFF.

The chain employs TRBV19 and TRBJ2-7; TRBD2 matches 13 bases. The length of the CDR3 is 18 residues. Trimming at V came to 0 bases and at J to 6 bases, leaving 11 bases not matched to a gene. CDR1 is LNHDA and CDR2 is SQIVND in the germline V gene (reference sequence). Here the CDR3 reads CASSIEGGLAGSYVEQYF. CDR3 bases: TGTGCCAGTAGTATAGAGGGGGGACTAGCGGGATCTTATGTCGAGCAGTACTTC.

The chain combines TRBV25-1 with TRBJ1-1, with 8 bases that match TRBD1. The V and J ends lost 5 bases and 0 bases, in that order; junction bases with no gene match: 11. Germline CDR1 and CDR2: MGHDK and SYGVNS. This CDR3 region has 17 residues. In DNA, the CDR3 is TGTGCCAGCAGTAACCCGACAGGGGACTTACTGAACACTGAAGCTTTCTTT. This sequence encodes CASSNPTGDLLNTEAFF.

The J gene is TRBJ2-7, the V gene TRBV5-1; 7 bases match TRBD1. Looked up from germline, CDR1 is SGHRS and CDR2 is YFSETQ. The J segment lost 6 bases and the V segment lost 4 bases, leaving 1 base of the junction unmatched. This CDR3 is built from 11 residues. CDR3 in amino acids: CASSQGVEQYF. The CDR3 bases are TGCGCCAGCAGCCAGGGGGTCGAGCAGTACTTC. The whole variable domain, filled in from reference TRBV5-1 and TRBJ2-7, reads KAGVTQTPRYLIKTRGQQVTLSCSPISGHRSVSWYQQTPGQGLQFLFEYFSETQRNKGNFPGRFSGRQFSNSRSEMNVSTLELGDSALYLCASSQGVEQYFGPGTRLTVT.

V and J are TRBV7-8 and TRBJ2-1; the D gene is possibly TRBD2 (8 bases). Trimming took off 7 bases at V and 9 bases at J, with 25 bases between the two ends. This CDR3 has 16 residues. Germline CDR1 is SGHVS and CDR2 is FQNEAQ. CDR3 residues: CASTPGGGGVRSEQFF. The CDR3 bases are TGTGCCAGCACCCCGGGAGGGGGCGGAGTACGGAGTGAGCAGTTCTTC.

This chain connects TRBV27 to TRBJ1-2, with no clear D. V dropped 0 bases and J dropped 0 bases, with 11 bases sitting between them. Germline loops: CDR1 MNHEY, CDR2 SMNVEV (reference sequence). CDR3 size: 16 residues. This CDR3 reads CASSLSGQKTNYGYTF. CDR3 DNA sequence: TGTGCCAGCAGTTTATCTGGTCAGAAGACTAACTATGGCTACACCTTC.